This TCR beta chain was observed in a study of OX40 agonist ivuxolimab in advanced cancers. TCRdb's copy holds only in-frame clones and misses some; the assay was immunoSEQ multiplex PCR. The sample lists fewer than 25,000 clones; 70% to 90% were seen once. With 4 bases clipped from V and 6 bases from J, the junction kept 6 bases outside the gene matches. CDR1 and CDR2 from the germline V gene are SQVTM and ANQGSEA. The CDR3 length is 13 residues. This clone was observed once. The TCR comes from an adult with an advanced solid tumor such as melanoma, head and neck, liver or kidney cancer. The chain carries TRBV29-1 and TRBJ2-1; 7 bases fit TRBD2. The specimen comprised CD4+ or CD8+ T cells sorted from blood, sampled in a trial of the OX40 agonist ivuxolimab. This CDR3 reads CSVVGEGPNEQFF. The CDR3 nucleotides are TGCAGCGTTGTCGGGGAGGGCCCCAATGAGCAGTTCTTC.